Here is one TCR beta chain with its context. The data are from a study of blood T cell repertoires in COVID-19. About the research overall: T cells, B-cell-depleted T cells, or PBMCs provided the cDNA or gDNA that served as material.

Under the authors' procedure: Reference gene primer amplification gave estimated nucleated cell counts. The method was immunoSEQ multiplex PCR; TCRdb's version includes in-frame clones alone and lacks a portion of them. The V and J calls and clone size are taken from that table; D and trimming were inferred from the DNA. The sample carries 55,000 to 80,000 clones, roughly 80% recorded once. Material for sequencing was peripheral blood. The source is a human donor in a cohort sampled during active COVID-19.

The DNA for the CDR3 is TGTGCCAGCAGAACTACGAGCTCCCAGCCCCAGCATTTT. Translated: CASRTTSSQPQHF. J is TRBJ1-5 and V is TRBV6-6; D gene uncertain. Germline V gene data show CDR1 as MNHNY and CDR2 as SVGAGI (reference sequence). Trimming left V 6 bases short and J 7 bases short, with 13 bases between. There are 13 residues in the CDR3.